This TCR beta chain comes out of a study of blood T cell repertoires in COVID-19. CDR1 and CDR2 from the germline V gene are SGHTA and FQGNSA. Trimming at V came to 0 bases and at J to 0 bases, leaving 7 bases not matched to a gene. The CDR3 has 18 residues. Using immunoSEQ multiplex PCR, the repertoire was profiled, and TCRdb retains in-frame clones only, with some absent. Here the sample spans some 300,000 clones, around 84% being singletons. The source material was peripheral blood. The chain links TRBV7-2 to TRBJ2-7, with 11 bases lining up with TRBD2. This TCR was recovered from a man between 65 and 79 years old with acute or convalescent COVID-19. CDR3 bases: TGTGCCAGCAGCTTAGCCACTAGCGGGGGACGAAGCTCCTACGAGCAGTACTTC. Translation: CASSLATSGGRSSYEQYF.